The clone carrying this T cell receptor (beta chain) was counted a few times. What it binds is unknown. PCR employed 60 Vbeta and 13 Jbeta primers. Here immunoSEQ multiplex PCR was the method, and the copy in TCRdb shows in-frame clones only, minus some. The sample records some 140,000 clones, about 69% being singletons. The CDR3 length is 13 residues. Trimming cost V 0 bases and J 6 bases, with 7 bases left between them. Germline-derived CDR1 and CDR2 are MRHNA and SNTAGT. This record comes from a study of cytomegalovirus exposure and HLA in healthy donors. The study's findings and limits: In a later analysis, TCR beta V- and J-gene trimming was associated with a missense DCLRE1C variant. Among CMV-associated TCR beta chains, most appeared HLA-restricted in a later analysis.

The rearrangement links TRBV6-4 to TRBJ2-3, with D possibly matching TRBD2 (5 bases). This receptor was taken from a man younger than 45 in good health and CMV-seronegative. The sequencing sample was made of PBMCs. CDR3 DNA sequence: TGTGCCAGCAGTGACTCCGGGGTGGATACGCAGTATTTT. This gives the protein CASSDSGVDTQYF.